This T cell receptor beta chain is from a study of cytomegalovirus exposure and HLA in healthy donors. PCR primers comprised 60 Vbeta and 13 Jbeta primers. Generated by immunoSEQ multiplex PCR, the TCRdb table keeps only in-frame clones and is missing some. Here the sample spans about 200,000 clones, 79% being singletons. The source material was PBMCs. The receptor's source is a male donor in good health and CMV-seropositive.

The chain's CDR3 is CASSSGRGPIYEQYF. Here the CDR3 DNA reads TGTGCCAGCAGCTCCGGCAGGGGTCCAATCTACGAGCAGTACTTC. This chain uses TRBV11-3 with TRBJ2-7, with a weak D call TRBD1 (6 bases). Trimming cost V 4 bases and J 3 bases, with 16 bases left between them. The CDR3 spans 15 residues. Germline V lookup: CDR1 SGHNT, CDR2 YENEEA.